This is a list of T cell receptor beta chains from one sample in a study of cytomegalovirus exposure and HLA in healthy donors. Produced via immunoSEQ multiplex PCR; TCRdb's table is partial and in-frame only. The sample has about 140,000 clones; about 80% are singletons. The sequenced sample consisted of PBMCs. The receptor source for this set is a man between 18 and 35 years old in good health and CMV-seronegative. Each CDR3 is given with its conserved first and last residue. Each record gives: clone size, D gene, J gene, CDR3 length, V gene, CDR3 DNA, CDR3 protein. The D gene is left open where the match is weak. Some rows have no size entry. The others give once, few or many, or a class for an expanded clone.

>few|-|TRBJ2-5|13|TRBV4-1
TGCGCCAGCAGCACCACCAGGGGCGAGACCCAGTACTTC
CASSTTRGETQYF
>-|TRBD1|TRBJ2-2|15|TRBV6-1
TGTGCCAGCAGTGCACAGGGGAGGAACACCGGGGAGCTGTTTTTT
CASSAQGRNTGELFF
>-|-|TRBJ2-3|14|TRBV27
TGTGCCAGCAGTTTATCCCAGGTCCAAGATACGCAGTATTTT
CASSLSQVQDTQYF
>-|-|TRBJ2-1|12|TRBV6-1
TGTGCCAGCAGCCTCTCTCGGGTCTCGTGGTTCTTC
CASSLSRVSWFF
>-|TRBD1|TRBJ1-5|15|TRBV27
TGTGCCAGCTCTTGGACAGGGGACGTCAATCAGCCCCAGCATTTT
CASSWTGDVNQPQHF
>-|-|TRBJ1-5|16|TRBV5-6
TGTGCCAGCAGCTTGATTCGGGCAGGGAGGCATCAGCCCCAGCATTTT
CASSLIRAGRHQPQHF
>-|TRBD1|TRBJ2-7|16|TRBV27
TGTGCCAGCAGCATATCCGGCGGGACAGGGATCTACGAGCAGTACTTC
CASSISGGTGIYEQYF
>-|TRBD2|TRBJ2-3|19|TRBV5-1
TGCGCCAGCAGCCCATGGGGACGGGGGGGCTTAGCTGGTACAGATACGCAGTATTTT
CASSPWGRGGLAGTDTQYF
>-|-|TRBJ2-7|15|TRBV5-5
TGTGCCAGCAGCTTGGGGCCGGGACTGACGGAGGAGCAGTACTTC
CASSLGPGLTEEQYF
>once|TRBD2|TRBJ2-5|17|TRBV5-6
TGTGCCAGCAGCTTGACCGCGGGGGGCCCCGGATTAGCGGCCCAGTACTTC
CASSLTAGGPGLAAQYF
>-|TRBD1|TRBJ2-1|15|TRBV30
TGTGCCTGGGGAAACGACAGGGGGTTATTGAATGAGCAGTTCTTC
CAWGNDRGLLNEQFF
>few|TRBD2|TRBJ2-7|16|TRBV7-9
TGTGCCAGCAGCACCCCACTAGCGGGAGGCAACTACGAGCAGTACTTC
CASSTPLAGGNYEQYF
>-|-|TRBJ2-7|13|TRBV5-1
TGCGCCAGCAGCTTGTGGAGGGGAGGCGAGCAGTACTTC
CASSLWRGGEQYF
>-|-|TRBJ1-5|14|TRBV27
TGTGCCAGCAGTTTAGGGGGGACTTACTCGCCCCAGCATTTT
CASSLGGTYSPQHF
>-|TRBD2|TRBJ2-5|16|TRBV11-2
TGTGCCAGCAGCCCTCGAGCGGGAGTGAGGCAAGAGACCCAGTACTTC
CASSPRAGVRQETQYF
>-|-|TRBJ1-5|13|TRBV6-1
TGTGCCAGCAGTGACAGGGTCCATCAGCCCCAGCATTTT
CASSDRVHQPQHF
>-|TRBD1|TRBJ2-2|14|TRBV9
TGTGCCAGCAGAGGACAGGGGAACACCGGGGAGCTGTTTTTT
CASRGQGNTGELFF
>-|TRBD1|TRBJ2-3|18|TRBV28
TGTGCCAGCGAGACAGGGGGTCTAGCCGGTTTCGTGACAGATACGCAGTATTTT
CASETGGLAGFVTDTQYF
>-|-|TRBJ1-4|14|TRBV6-1
TGTGCCAGCAGTGCCCCGACAGGTGTGAGAAAACTGTTTTTT
CASSAPTGVRKLFF
>-|TRBD1|TRBJ2-7|16|TRBV30
TGTGCCTGGAGTGGCGGACAGGGGGGGAGTACCTACGAGCAGTACTTC
CAWSGGQGGSTYEQYF
>-|-|TRBJ1-2|15|TRBV6-5
TGTGCCAGCAGTTCCCCCCTACAGGGTAACTATGGCTACACCTTC
CASSSPLQGNYGYTF
>-|TRBD2|TRBJ2-7|15|TRBV19
TGTGCCAGTAGTACACGCCCGGGACTAGCTTCTGAGCTGTACTTC
CASSTRPGLASELYF
>-|TRBD1|TRBJ1-6|15|TRBV5-4
TGTGCCAGCAGCTTGTGGACAGGGATGGTTTCACCCCTCCACTTT
CASSLWTGMVSPLHF
>-|TRBD1|TRBJ1-2|15|TRBV11-3
TGTGCCAGCAGCTTTCGGGGACAGGGGAGCTATGGCTACACCTTC
CASSFRGQGSYGYTF
>-|-|TRBJ1-5|14|TRBV2
TGTGCCAGCAGACGGGTGGATCTGGGTCAGCCCCAGCATTTT
CASRRVDLGQPQHF
>once|-|TRBJ1-5|15|TRBV30
TGTGCCTGGAGTGTCTCCGGGGGTAATACTCAGCCCCAGCATTTT
CAWSVSGGNTQPQHF
>-|TRBD1|TRBJ1-2|13|TRBV29-1
TGCAGCGTCGAGGGACAGTTTCGCTATGGCTACACCTTC
CSVEGQFRYGYTF